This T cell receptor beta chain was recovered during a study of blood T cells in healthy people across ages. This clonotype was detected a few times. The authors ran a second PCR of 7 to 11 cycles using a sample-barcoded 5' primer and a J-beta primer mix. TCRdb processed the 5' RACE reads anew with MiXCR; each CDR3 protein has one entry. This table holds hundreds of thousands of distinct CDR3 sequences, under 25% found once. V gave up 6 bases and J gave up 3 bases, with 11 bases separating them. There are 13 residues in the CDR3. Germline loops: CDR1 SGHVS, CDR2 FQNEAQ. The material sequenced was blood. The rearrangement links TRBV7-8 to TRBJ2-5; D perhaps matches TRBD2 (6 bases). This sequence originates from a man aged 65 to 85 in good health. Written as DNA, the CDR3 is TGTGCCAGCAGGGACGGGGGAAAAGAGACCCAGTACTTC. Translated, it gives CASRDGGKETQYF.